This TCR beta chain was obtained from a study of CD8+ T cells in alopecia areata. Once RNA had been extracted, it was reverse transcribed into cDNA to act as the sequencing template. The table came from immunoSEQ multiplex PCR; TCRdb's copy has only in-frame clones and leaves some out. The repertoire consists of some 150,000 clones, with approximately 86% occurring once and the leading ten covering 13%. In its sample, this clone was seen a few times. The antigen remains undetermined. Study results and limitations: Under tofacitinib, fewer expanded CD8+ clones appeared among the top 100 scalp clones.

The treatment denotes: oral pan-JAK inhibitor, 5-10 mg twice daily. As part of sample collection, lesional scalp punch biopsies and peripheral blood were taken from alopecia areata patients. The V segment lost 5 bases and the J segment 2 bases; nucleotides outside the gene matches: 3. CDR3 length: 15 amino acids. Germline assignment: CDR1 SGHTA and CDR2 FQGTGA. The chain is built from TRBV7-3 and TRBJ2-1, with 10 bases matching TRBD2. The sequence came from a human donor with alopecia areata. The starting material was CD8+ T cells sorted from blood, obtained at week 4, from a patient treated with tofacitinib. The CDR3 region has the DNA TGTGCCAGCAGCAAGCTAGCGGGAGCCTACAATGAGCAGTTCTTC. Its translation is CASSKLAGAYNEQFF.